Listed below are T cell receptor beta chains from one sample, sequenced in a study of cytomegalovirus exposure and HLA in healthy donors. Assay used: immunoSEQ multiplex PCR; TCRdb lists only in-frame clones, some missing. The repertoire includes tens of thousands of clones, 60% to 70% of them detected once, and less than 20% sits in the top ten. The sequenced sample consisted of PBMCs. The receptors originated from a man in his forties or fifties in good health and CMV-seropositive. Both conserved end residues are part of each CDR3. The order of the fields is clone size, D gene, V gene, CDR3 length, J gene, CDR3 protein, CDR3 DNA. The D gene is left open where the match is weak. Size is omitted from some rows. Given values are once, few, many or a class for expanded clones.

few	TRBD1	TRBV18	14	TRBJ2-7	CASSPPGQGYEQYF	TGTGCCAGCTCACCACCGGGACAGGGGTACGAGCAGTACTTC
few	TRBD2	TRBV5-5	18	TRBJ2-5	CASSFLTSGRSYQETQYF	TGTGCCAGCAGCTTTTTGACTAGCGGGAGATCGTACCAAGAGACCCAGTACTTC
.	.	TRBV19	13	TRBJ2-5	CASSEGDQETQYF	TGTGCCAGTAGCGAGGGGGACCAAGAGACCCAGTACTTC
.	TRBD2	TRBV28	15	TRBJ2-1	CASTSASGGFHEQFF	TGTGCCAGCACCTCAGCTAGCGGGGGGTTTCATGAGCAGTTCTTC
.	.	TRBV30	15	TRBJ1-4	CAWSPRTGLTGKLFF	TGTGCCTGGAGTCCCAGAACAGGTTTGACAGGAAAACTGTTTTTT
few	TRBD2	TRBV5-4	13	TRBJ2-7	CASASGLGYEQYF	TGTGCCAGTGCTAGCGGGCTGGGGTACGAGCAGTACTTC
.	TRBD1	TRBV15	17	TRBJ2-1	CATSRGVGTGVENEQFF	TGTGCCACCAGCAGAGGTGTCGGGACAGGGGTCGAGAATGAGCAGTTCTTC
few	.	TRBV19	13	TRBJ2-5	CASSINRVETQYF	TGTGCCAGTAGTATAAACAGGGTGGAGACCCAGTACTTC
.	.	TRBV30	13	TRBJ1-1	CAWIQTGGPEAFF	TGTGCCTGGATACAGACAGGCGGGCCTGAAGCTTTCTTT
.	TRBD1	TRBV5-8	14	TRBJ1-1	CASSKGQGDTEAFF	TGTGCCAGCAGCAAAGGACAGGGGGACACTGAAGCTTTCTTT
.	.	TRBV7-9	15	TRBJ1-3	CASSNLPDSGNTIYF	TGTGCCAGCAGCAACTTGCCCGACTCTGGAAACACCATATATTTT
few	.	TRBV6-6	13	TRBJ1-1	CASSPQANTEAFF	TGTGCCAGCAGTCCACAGGCGAACACTGAAGCTTTCTTT
.	.	TRBV7-8	15	TRBJ2-7	CASSGTGLMFYEQYF	TGTGCCAGCAGCGGTACAGGGTTGATGTTCTACGAGCAGTACTTC
.	TRBD2	TRBV11-2	19	TRBJ2-5	CASSAPLAGGLTFQETQYF	TGTGCCAGCAGCGCCCCACTAGCGGGGGGCCTGACCTTCCAAGAGACCCAGTACTTC
.	TRBD1	TRBV19	13	TRBJ2-2	CASSTTGPGELFF	TGTGCCAGTAGTACGACAGGGCCCGGGGAGCTGTTTTTT
.	.	TRBV6-5	13	TRBJ2-3	CASSPGGTDTQYF	TGTGCCAGCAGTCCAGGGGGCACAGATACGCAGTATTTT
few	.	TRBV6-5	13	TRBJ1-1	CASSQQGITEAFF	TGTGCCAGCAGTCAGCAGGGTATCACTGAAGCTTTCTTT
.	.	TRBV5-1	15	TRBJ2-1	CASSDGTSSYNEQFF	TGCGCCAGCAGCGACGGGACAAGCTCCTACAATGAGCAGTTCTTC
.	TRBD1	TRBV11-2	14	TRBJ1-3	CASSYGQGGNTIYF	TGTGCCAGCAGCTACGGACAGGGCGGAAACACCATATATTTT
few	TRBD2	TRBV6-1	14	TRBJ2-5	CASKRIAGGETQYF	TGTGCCAGCAAAAGAATAGCGGGGGGAGAGACCCAGTACTTC
.	TRBD2	TRBV12-5	17	TRBJ2-2	CASGSTSGRIDTGELFF	TGTGCTAGTGGTTCCACTAGCGGGAGGATTGACACCGGGGAGCTGTTTTTT
few	TRBD1	TRBV27	14	TRBJ1-1	CASTPGQHNTEAFF	TGTGCCAGCACCCCGGGACAGCATAACACTGAAGCTTTCTTT
.	.	TRBV21-1	17	TRBJ2-3	CASRPRGRFPSTDTQYF	TGTGCCAGCAGGCCCCGCGGCAGATTCCCTAGCACAGATACGCAGTATTTT
.	.	TRBV7-9	13	TRBJ2-7	CASSLAGPYEQYF	TGTGCCAGCAGCTTGGCGGGACCCTACGAGCAGTACTTC
.	.	TRBV19	13	TRBJ2-7	CASSDLAAYEQYF	TGTGCCAGTAGCGACCTGGCGGCTTACGAGCAGTACTTC
.	.	TRBV29-1	13	TRBJ1-5	CSVKTDNLQPQHF	TGCAGCGTTAAAACAGATAACCTTCAGCCCCAGCATTTT
.	.	TRBV5-6	12	TRBJ2-1	CASSSRYNEQFF	TGTGCCAGCAGCTCTAGATACAATGAGCAGTTCTTC
.	TRBD1	TRBV6-1	14	TRBJ1-5	CASRTGGGGQPQHF	TGTGCCAGCAGGACAGGGGGCGGGGGCCAGCCCCAGCATTTT
few	.	TRBV4-1	14	TRBJ1-5	CASSHAGSDQPQHF	TGCGCCAGCAGCCATGCAGGGTCCGATCAGCCCCAGCATTTT
.	.	TRBV13	14	TRBJ2-7	CASSESAVNYEQYF	TGTGCCAGCAGTGAAAGTGCAGTAAACTACGAGCAGTACTTC
.	TRBD1	TRBV19	15	TRBJ2-1	CASSIGTGLRNEQFF	TGTGCCAGTAGTATAGGGACAGGGCTGCGCAATGAGCAGTTCTTC
.	TRBD1	TRBV19	16	TRBJ1-4	CASSRRPGQGVEKLFF	TGTGCCAGTAGTCGACGCCCGGGACAGGGCGTTGAAAAACTGTTTTTT
.	.	TRBV30	13	TRBJ1-1	CAWRRTENTEAFF	TGTGCCTGGAGAAGGACAGAGAACACTGAAGCTTTCTTT
.	TRBD1	TRBV6-4	15	TRBJ2-1	CASSEPGQGLNEQFF	TGTGCCAGCAGTGAACCGGGACAGGGCTTAAATGAGCAGTTCTTC
few	TRBD2	TRBV10-3	17	TRBJ2-3	CAISEKGLGSSTDTQYF	TGTGCCATCAGTGAAAAGGGACTAGGGTCAAGCACAGATACGCAGTATTTT
once	TRBD2	TRBV6-5	15	TRBJ2-1	CASSYSVLAGDEQFF	TGTGCCAGCAGTTACTCGGTACTAGCGGGGGATGAGCAGTTCTTC
once	.	TRBV10-3	15	TRBJ1-3	CAISESVDSGNTIYF	TGTGCCATCAGTGAGTCGGTAGACTCTGGAAACACCATATATTTT
.	TRBD1	TRBV29-1	14	TRBJ1-2	CSGTTRDRDYGYTF	TGCAGCGGGACTACTAGGGACAGAGACTATGGCTACACCTTC
.	TRBD1	TRBV19	16	TRBJ2-4	CASSIHRQGAKNIQYF	TGTGCCAGTAGTATACACCGACAGGGAGCCAAAAACATTCAGTACTTC
.	TRBD1	TRBV5-5	13	TRBJ1-1	CASSNQGATEAFF	TGTGCCAGCAGCAACCAGGGGGCTACTGAAGCTTTCTTT
few	TRBD1	TRBV7-8	18	TRBJ1-1	CASSLLPGQGIMGTEAFF	TGTGCCAGCAGCTTACTCCCCGGACAGGGAATAATGGGGACTGAAGCTTTCTTT
.	TRBD1	TRBV7-7	15	TRBJ2-5	CASSARTGSGETQYF	TGTGCTAGCAGCGCCCGGACAGGGTCGGGGGAGACCCAGTACTTC
once	TRBD1	TRBV5-1	14	TRBJ1-1	CASSAGTGSPEAFF	TGCGCCAGCAGCGCCGGGACAGGTTCCCCTGAAGCTTTCTTT
.	TRBD2	TRBV9	15	TRBJ2-1	CASSVGAGVHNEQFF	TGTGCCAGCAGCGTAGGTGCGGGAGTGCACAATGAGCAGTTCTTC
.	.	TRBV7-9	14	TRBJ2-5	CATQGTWLQETQYF	TGTGCCACCCAAGGGACTTGGCTACAAGAGACCCAGTACTTC
.	.	TRBV5-1	15	TRBJ2-3	CASSLAADGTDTQYF	TGCGCCAGCAGCTTGGCTGCAGATGGCACAGATACGCAGTATTTT